This TCR beta chain was sequenced during a study of response to subunit inactivated influenza vaccine. Notes on the study in general: It was the authors' suggestion that each seasonal influenza vaccination recruits few new T cells.

The CDR3 spans 16 residues. The germline V gene encodes CDR1 SGHNT and CDR2 YENEEA. The germline V and J ends were trimmed by 1 base and 3 bases, with 14 bases remaining between them. Points on this clonotype: Antigen specificity is unknown.

In TCRdb, the RT-PCR reads were re-called with MiXCR into one record per CDR3 protein. This sample has about 240,000 distinct CDR3 sequences, with roughly an eighth found just once. Here the sequenced sample was non-naive T cells sorted from PBMCs, taken 14 to 15 days before vaccination. The chain couples TRBV11-3 to TRBJ2-3; D remains unclear. This sequence was found in a man aged 45 to 65 who received an inactivated influenza vaccine. As DNA, the CDR3 is TGTGCCAGCAGCTTAGGTTGGGCGCCCGGGACAGATACGCAGTATTTT. Residues: CASSLGWAPGTDTQYF.